This TCR beta chain was sequenced during a study of Graves' ophthalmopathy and Graves' hyperthyroidism. Germline lookup yields CDR1 SEHNR and CDR2 FQNEAQ (reference sequence). Trimming removed 1 base at V and 2 bases at J, with 8 bases between. This CDR3 comprises 14 residues. Study-level points and caveats: A 13-signature model separated ophthalmopathy from stable hyperthyroidism, reaching around 89% sensitivity and less than 83% specificity cross-validated.

This clonotype was detected many times. Its antigen is unidentified. Each diagnosis was determined on the basis of clinical symptoms, serum thyroxine, TRAb, thyroid ultrasound and orbital computed tomography. What supplied the PBMCs was approximately 10 ml of fresh peripheral blood. The authors amplified TCR beta CDR3 regions, and they did so from RNA transcripts for repertoire sequencing. Following a first-round RT-PCR that used HTBI primers, a second-round multiplex PCR was carried out. TCRdb processed the multiplex PCR reads anew with MiXCR; each CDR3 protein has one entry. The sample contains 600,000 to 950,000 distinct CDR3 sequences, roughly 40% of which appear only once.

The J gene is TRBJ1-1, the V gene TRBV7-9; D not resolved. Sequencing was carried out using peripheral blood. This receptor was taken from an adult man with Graves' ophthalmopathy. This CDR3 is CASSLDGGNTEAFF. The CDR3 DNA reads as TGTGCCAGCAGCTTAGACGGCGGAAACACTGAAGCTTTCTTT.